The 29 T cell receptor beta chains in this list originate from one sample, sequenced in a study of shared clonotypes between healthy human individuals. TCRdb keeps only in-frame clones here, not all; method: immunoSEQ multiplex PCR. This sample yields roughly 2,500,000 clones, of which 93% are seen a single time; about 0.34% belongs to the top ten. Input material: naive CD4+ T cells from PBMCs. Stated subset: CD45RA+ positively selected. These receptor sequences come from a man in his late teens or twenties in good health. Some clones in this sample may be carry-over from other donors' samples.

This CDR3 reads CASSFSAHEQFF. The CDR3 bases are TGTGCCAGCAGCTTTTCTGCGCATGAGCAGTTCTTC. The V and J genes are TRBV7-8 and TRBJ2-1, with D uncertain. Trimming shortened V by 3 bases and J by 8 bases, and 8 bases separated the two germline ends. Germline assignment: CDR1 SGHVS and CDR2 FQNEAQ. CDR3 length equals 12 residues.

In DNA form, the CDR3 reads TGTGCCAGCAGGACCGACAGGGGTGGAGCTTTCTTT. Protein: CASRTDRGGAFF. This sequence joins TRBV2 and TRBJ1-1; 8 bases line up with TRBD1. From germline, CDR1 is SNHLY and CDR2 FYNNEI. This CDR3 spans 12 amino acids. J lost 10 bases, V lost 6 bases, and 7 bases had no gene match.

The V gene is TRBV7-3, the J gene TRBJ2-1; D remains ambiguous. The CDR3 has 13 amino acids. The V end lost 5 bases, the J end lost 2 bases, and 7 bases lay between the germline ends. The germline gives CDR1 SGHTA, CDR2 FQGTGA. The CDR3 coding sequence is TGTGCCAGCAGCCCCAATGCCTACAATGAGCAGTTCTTC. Its translation is CASSPNAYNEQFF.

The rearrangement links TRBV14 to TRBJ2-2; D perhaps matches TRBD1 (5 bases). The CDR3 is 18 residues long. Trimming pared 2 bases from V and 5 bases from J, leaving 21 bases between. CDR1 SGHDN and CDR2 FVKESK come from the germline V gene. CDR3 DNA: TGTGCCAGCAGCCAATCGAACTGGGGCGGCTTTGAAACCGGGGAGCTGTTTTTT. Protein product: CASSQSNWGGFETGELFF.

The V gene is TRBV7-2, the J gene TRBJ2-4; TRBD1 matches 8 bases. Germline assignment: CDR1 SGHTA and CDR2 FQGNSA. This CDR3 is 16 amino acids long. V trimming: 7 bases; J trimming: 1 base; junction bases outside the gene matches: 9. CDR3 region: CASKAVRTGAKNIQYF. CDR3 DNA sequence: TGTGCCAGCAAAGCCGTGAGGACAGGGGCCAAAAACATTCAGTACTTC.

This chain uses TRBV28 with TRBJ1-2, with a possible D match to TRBD1 (5 bases). Trimming removed 7 bases from V and 6 bases from J, with 24 bases in between. Germline loops: CDR1 MDHEN, CDR2 SYDVKM. This CDR3 region has 16 residues. CDR3 coding DNA: TGTGCCAGCACTCTCCCGGGACGGGTTCGAATGGATGGCTACACCTTC. Translation: CASTLPGRVRMDGYTF.

The J gene is TRBJ1-6, the V gene TRBV29-1, with D uncertain. Between the trimmed V and J ends, which lost 3 bases and 10 bases, there was a span of 13 bases. The CDR3 runs to 13 residues. CDR1 is SQVTM, CDR2 ANQGSEA, per germline. The CDR3 bases are TGCAGCGTTGAGGCTGCACCGGGGTCACCCCTCCACTTT. Protein: CSVEAAPGSPLHF.

The V and J genes are TRBV14 and TRBJ1-2, with D perhaps TRBD1 (5 bases). In germline, CDR1 is SGHDN, CDR2 FVKESK. Trimming removed 5 bases at V and 6 bases at J, with 19 bases between. The CDR3 consists of 15 residues. The CDR3 spells CASSNLGRLGDGYTF. The CDR3 DNA reads TGTGCCAGCAGCAACCTGGGGAGGTTAGGGGATGGCTACACCTTC.

The chain has TRBV28 and TRBJ1-5; a weak D match, TRBD1 (6 bases). V shed 4 bases and J shed 12 bases, with 22 bases lying between them. The CDR3 consists of 15 residues. Per the germline V gene, CDR1 is MDHEN and CDR2 is SYDVKM. The CDR3: CASSSRTEPPPLQHF. DNA for the CDR3: TGTGCCAGCAGTTCCCGGACAGAACCTCCACCTCTCCAGCATTTT.

This rearrangement joins TRBV30 to TRBJ2-7, with D tentatively TRBD1 (5 bases). Germline CDR1 GTSNPN, CDR2 SVGIG (reference sequence). Trimming took off 2 bases at V and 5 bases at J, with 13 bases between the two ends. The CDR3 spans 13 residues. In DNA, the CDR3 is TGTGCCTGGAGTATCGACAGCAACCACGAGCAGTACTTC. Encoded protein: CAWSIDSNHEQYF.

The rearrangement links TRBV6-5 to TRBJ1-1; unclear D gene. Trimming shortened V by 0 bases and J by 1 base, and 9 bases separated the two germline ends. This CDR3 has 15 residues. Germline CDR1 and CDR2: MNHEY and SVGAGI. The CDR3 sequence: CASSYSHGPNTEAFF. DNA of the CDR3: TGTGCCAGCAGTTACTCGCACGGGCCGAACACTGAAGCTTTCTTT.

The rearrangement joins TRBV30 to TRBJ1-3; 7 positions match TRBD1. Germline trimming cut 3 bases from V and 4 bases from J; bases unmatched to any gene: 6. Germline V gives CDR1 GTSNPN, CDR2 SVGIG (reference sequence). The CDR3 is 14 residues long. The CDR3 region has the DNA TGTGCCTGGAGGATGCGAGGGGGCGGAAACACCATATATTTT. Translating it yields CAWRMRGGGNTIYF.

V usage is TRBV4-1 and J usage is TRBJ2-7; 7 nucleotides agree with TRBD1. The J segment lost 2 bases and the V segment lost 4 bases, leaving 5 bases of the junction unmatched. Germline loops: CDR1 MGHRA, CDR2 YSYEKL. The CDR3 is 14 residues long. In nucleotides, the CDR3 is TGCGCCAGCAGCCCAGGGGACAGACCCTACGAGCAGTACTTC. Translation: CASSPGDRPYEQYF.

The gene calls are TRBV6-1 and TRBJ1-5; 7 bases are shared with TRBD1. Germline V gene data show CDR1 as MNHNS and CDR2 as SASEGT. Trimming removed 6 bases from V and 5 bases from J; junction bases left unmatched: 4. The CDR3 runs to 13 residues. The CDR3 DNA follows: TGTGCCAGCAGCGGACAGGACCATCAGCCCCAGCATTTT. It yields the protein CASSGQDHQPQHF.

The chain links TRBV7-2 to TRBJ2-1; D call uncertain. Germline values: CDR1 SGHTA, CDR2 FQGNSA. The V end was cut by 6 bases, the J end by 12 bases, with 18 bases between. The CDR3 sequence is 13 residues long. The CDR3 DNA reads as TGTGCCAGCAGGACGCCAAATCTGGGTGGGCAGTTCTTC. As protein: CASRTPNLGGQFF.

The CDR3 DNA sequence: TGTGCCAGCAGCTTGGGGGCAGACGACAAAAACATTCAGTACTTC. Amino acid sequence: CASSLGADDKNIQYF. The chain uses TRBV5-4 and TRBJ2-4, with D hard to call. Looked up from germline, CDR1 is SGHNT and CDR2 is YYREEE (reference sequence). V gave up 0 bases and J gave up 3 bases, with 10 bases separating them. The CDR3 sequence is 15 residues long.

CDR3 nucleotide sequence: TGTGCCAGCAGTTTTCCTAGCGGGGGCACCGGGGAGCTGTTTTTT. Translation: CASSFPSGGTGELFF. The rearrangement uses TRBV28 and TRBJ2-2; 10 positions match TRBD2. J was trimmed by 4 bases and V by 3 bases; bases with no gene match: 2. Germline CDR1 reads MDHEN; CDR2 reads SYDVKM. The CDR3 covers 15 residues.

The V and J genes are TRBV10-3 and TRBJ2-1; the D is unclear. In germline, CDR1 is ENHRY, CDR2 SYGVKD. The CDR3 spans 11 residues. Trimming cost V 2 bases and J 16 bases, with 12 bases left between them. Here the CDR3 reads CAISETDSHFF. CDR3 coding DNA: TGTGCCATCAGTGAGACAGACTCGCACTTCTTC.

The chain is built from TRBV12-2 and TRBJ2-1; the table names TRBD1, a call not compared with the DNA. TRBV12-2 is a known pseudogene. This CDR3 spans 19 amino acids. CDR3 region: CASRLLFREGGPSYNEQFF. The CDR3 DNA is TGTGCAAGTCGCTTACTCTTTCGGGAAGGGGGCCCGTCCTACAATGAGCAGTTCTTC.

The CDR3 DNA reads as TGTGCCAGCAGTGCGACAGTTATTAATTCACCCCTCCACTTT. It specifies CASSATVINSPLHF. The V gene is TRBV6-1, the J gene TRBJ1-6; weak D call: TRBD1 (5 bases). Germline assignment: CDR1 MNHNS and CDR2 SASEGT. This CDR3 has 14 residues. V dropped 4 bases and J dropped 6 bases, with 10 bases sitting between them.

The chain recombines TRBV5-6 with TRBJ1-5; D is perhaps TRBD1 (5 bases). CDR3 length equals 13 residues. Trimming shortened V by 0 bases and J by 7 bases, and 8 bases separated the two germline ends. Germline values: CDR1 SGHDT, CDR2 YYEEEE. CDR3 region: CASSLGGVQPQHF. The CDR3 DNA reads as TGTGCCAGCAGCTTGGGGGGGGTACAGCCCCAGCATTTT. Full variable domain (missing parts from reference TRBV5-6 and TRBJ1-5): DAGVTQSPTHLIKTRGQQVTLRCSPKSGHDTVSWYQQALGQGPQFIFQYYEEEERQRGNFPDRFSGHQFPNYSSELNVNALLLGDSALYLCASSLGGVQPQHFGDGTRLSIL.

The rearrangement joins TRBV25-1 to TRBJ2-5; 8 bases fit TRBD1. The germline gives CDR1 MGHDK, CDR2 SYGVNS. Trimming took 6 bases from V and 6 from J; bases not matched to a gene: 9. The CDR3 totals 14 residues. The CDR3, as DNA: TGTGCCAGCAGAGGGGCAGGGGGCACGAAGACCCAGTACTTC. It specifies CASRGAGGTKTQYF.

The chain uses TRBV6-5 and TRBJ2-5; weak D call: TRBD2 (6 bases). Trimming cost V 7 bases and J 3 bases, with 18 bases left between them. Germline assignment: CDR1 MNHEY and CDR2 SVGAGI. This CDR3 has 15 residues. This chain's CDR3 is CASTEGTDLKETQYF. DNA for the CDR3: TGTGCCAGCACGGAGGGCACAGACCTCAAAGAGACCCAGTACTTC.

The CDR3 loop reads CASSLEGLLYEQYF. As DNA, the CDR3 is TGCGCCAGCAGCTTGGAAGGACTCCTTTACGAGCAGTACTTC. J is TRBJ2-7 and V is TRBV5-1; perhaps TRBD2 as D (5 bases). With 0 bases removed from V and 4 bases from J, the gap between germline ends came to 11 bases. This CDR3 has 14 amino acids. Germline CDR1 reads SGHRS; CDR2 reads YFSETQ.

V is TRBV2 and J is TRBJ2-5, with 12 bases identical to TRBD1. This CDR3 region has 14 residues. The germline V gene has CDR1 SNHLY and CDR2 FYNNEI. V shed 8 bases and J 5 bases; nucleotides not matched to a gene: 6. CDR3 loop: CASQGQGALETQYF. CDR3 nucleotides: TGTGCCAGCCAGGGACAGGGGGCGCTGGAGACCCAGTACTTC.

V is TRBV7-6 and J is TRBJ2-3; no reliable D call. V was trimmed by 7 bases and J by 6 bases, leaving 14 bases between them. Germline CDR1 and CDR2: SGHVS and FNYEAQ. The CDR3 is 13 amino acids. The CDR3 nucleotides read TGTGCCAGCAAAAGGAATCCGCCGGATACGCAGTATTTT. This encodes CASKRNPPDTQYF.

The V call is TRBV28, the J call TRBJ2-3; D perhaps matches TRBD2 (5 bases). CDR1 is MDHEN and CDR2 is SYDVKM in the germline V gene. The CDR3 has 19 amino acids. The V end was cut by 5 bases, the J end by 2 bases, with 26 bases between. The CDR3 loop reads CASSPGPGIPIKYTDTQYF. The CDR3, as DNA: TGTGCCAGCAGTCCCGGACCCGGGATCCCGATCAAATACACAGATACGCAGTATTTT.

The chain employs TRBV10-3 and TRBJ2-3, with TRBD2 matching over 11 bases. CDR3 length: 16 residues. CDR1 is ENHRY, CDR2 SYGVKD, per germline. V trimming: 5 bases; J trimming: 5 bases; junction bases outside the gene matches: 9. In DNA, the CDR3 is TGTGCCATCAGTACTAGCGGGAGTGGGGGTGTAGATACGCAGTATTTT. It is translated as CAISTSGSGGVDTQYF.

This clone was found once. The V and J genes are TRBV9 and TRBJ2-1; tentative D call: TRBD2 (6 bases). V was clipped by 3 bases and J by 8 bases, with 21 bases between them. Looked up from germline, CDR1 is SGDLS and CDR2 is YYNGEE. The CDR3 loop spans 16 amino acids. CDR3 residues: CASSARLEAAPDEQFF. As DNA, the CDR3 is TGTGCCAGCAGCGCTCGACTAGAAGCCGCTCCCGATGAGCAGTTCTTC.